This T cell receptor gamma chain was recovered during a study of Vδ1+ human thymocytes. Sequences come from RNA converted to cDNA by reverse transcription. Pooled V-gene forward primers with one constant-region reverse primer generated the CDR3 amplicons by multiplex PCR. TCRdb redid clone calling on the multiplex PCR reads using CATT. This repertoire shows 25,000 to 35,000 gamma-chain clones, about 18% found once; its top ten account for 1.8%. This CDR3 comprises 14 residues. Germline V CDR1 and CDR2: EGSTGY, YDSYTSSV. With 4 bases clipped from V and 7 bases from J, the junction kept 13 bases outside the gene matches. Study findings and constraints: Thymic TRG and TRD repertoires appeared highly polyclonal, with Gaussian CDR3 length distributions.

This clone has just a few counts. Antigen: not known. The receptor was isolated from a boy younger than two who had congenital heart surgery. Material: Vdelta1+ gamma-delta thymocytes from the thymus. Sample subset: FACS-sorted CD3+ TCRalphabeta- TCRVdelta1+ TCRVdelta2- thymocytes. The chain employs TRGV4 and TRGJ1 or TRGJ2. The CDR3 DNA follows: TGTGCCACCTGGGACGGGCCGTCTTGGTATAAGAAACTCTTT. This encodes CATWDGPSWYKKLF.